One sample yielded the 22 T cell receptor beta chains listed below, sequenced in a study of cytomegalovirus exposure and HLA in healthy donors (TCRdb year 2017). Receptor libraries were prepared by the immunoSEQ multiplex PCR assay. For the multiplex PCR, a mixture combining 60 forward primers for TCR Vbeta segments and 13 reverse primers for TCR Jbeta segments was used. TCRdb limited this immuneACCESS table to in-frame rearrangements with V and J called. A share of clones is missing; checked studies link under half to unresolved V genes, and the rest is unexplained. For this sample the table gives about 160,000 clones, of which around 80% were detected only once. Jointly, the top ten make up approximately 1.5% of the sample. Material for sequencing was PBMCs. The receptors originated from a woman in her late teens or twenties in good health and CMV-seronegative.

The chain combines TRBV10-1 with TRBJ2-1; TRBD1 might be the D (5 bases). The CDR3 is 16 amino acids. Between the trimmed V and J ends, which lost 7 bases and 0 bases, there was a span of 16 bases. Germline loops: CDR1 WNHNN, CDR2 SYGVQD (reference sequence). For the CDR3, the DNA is TGCGCCAGCACATCCGGACATGGAAGCTCCTACAATGAGCAGTTCTTC. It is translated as CASTSGHGSSYNEQFF.

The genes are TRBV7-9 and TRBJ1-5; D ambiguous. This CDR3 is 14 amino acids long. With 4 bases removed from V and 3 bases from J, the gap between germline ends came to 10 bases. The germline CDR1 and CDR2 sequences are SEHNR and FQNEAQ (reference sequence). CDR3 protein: CASSSDTFNQPQHF. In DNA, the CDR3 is TGTGCCAGCAGCTCCGACACCTTCAATCAGCCCCAGCATTTT.

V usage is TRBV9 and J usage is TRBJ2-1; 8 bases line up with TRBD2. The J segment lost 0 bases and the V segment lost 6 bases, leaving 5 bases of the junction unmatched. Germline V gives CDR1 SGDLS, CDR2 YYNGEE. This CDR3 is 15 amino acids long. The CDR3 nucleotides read TGTGCCAGCACCCCCAGCGGGAGCTCCTACAATGAGCAGTTCTTC. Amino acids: CASTPSGSSYNEQFF.

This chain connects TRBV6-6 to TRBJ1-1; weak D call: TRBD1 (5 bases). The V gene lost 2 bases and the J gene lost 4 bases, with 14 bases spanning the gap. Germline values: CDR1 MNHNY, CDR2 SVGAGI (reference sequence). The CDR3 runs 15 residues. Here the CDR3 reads CASSYIILGGTEAFF. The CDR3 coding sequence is TGTGCCAGCAGTTACATTATCTTGGGGGGCACTGAAGCTTTCTTT.

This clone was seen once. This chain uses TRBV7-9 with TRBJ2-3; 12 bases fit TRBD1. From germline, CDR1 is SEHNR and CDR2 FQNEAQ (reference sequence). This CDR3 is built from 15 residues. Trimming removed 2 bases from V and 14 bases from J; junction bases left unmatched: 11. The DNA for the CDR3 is TGTGCCAGCAGCTTACCGGGACAGGGGGCGCTGAGGCGGTATTTT. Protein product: CASSLPGQGALRRYF.

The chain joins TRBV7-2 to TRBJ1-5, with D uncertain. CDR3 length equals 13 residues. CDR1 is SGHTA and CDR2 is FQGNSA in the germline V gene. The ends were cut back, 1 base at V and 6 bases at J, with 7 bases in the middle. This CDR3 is CASSLDLSQPQHF. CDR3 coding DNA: TGTGCCAGCAGCTTAGATCTAAGTCAGCCCCAGCATTTT. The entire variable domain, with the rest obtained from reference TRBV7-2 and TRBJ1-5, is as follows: GAGVSQSPSNKVTEKGKDVELRCDPISGHTALYWYRQSLGQGLEFLIYFQGNSAPDKSGLPSDRFSAERTGGSVSTLTIQRTQQEDSAVYLCASSLDLSQPQHFGDGTRLSIL.

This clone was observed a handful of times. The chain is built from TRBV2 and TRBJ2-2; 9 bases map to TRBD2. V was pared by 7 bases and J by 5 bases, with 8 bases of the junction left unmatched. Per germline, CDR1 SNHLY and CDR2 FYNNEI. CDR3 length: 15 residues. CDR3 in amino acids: CASTSSGGRTGELFF. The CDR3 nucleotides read TGTGCCAGCACCAGTAGCGGGGGAAGGACCGGGGAGCTGTTTTTT.

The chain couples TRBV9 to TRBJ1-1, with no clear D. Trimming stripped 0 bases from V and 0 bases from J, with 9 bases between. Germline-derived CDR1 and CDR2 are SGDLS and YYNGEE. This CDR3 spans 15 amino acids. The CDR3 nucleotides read TGTGCCAGCAGCGTAGCCCGAGGCATGAACACTGAAGCTTTCTTT. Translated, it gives CASSVARGMNTEAFF.

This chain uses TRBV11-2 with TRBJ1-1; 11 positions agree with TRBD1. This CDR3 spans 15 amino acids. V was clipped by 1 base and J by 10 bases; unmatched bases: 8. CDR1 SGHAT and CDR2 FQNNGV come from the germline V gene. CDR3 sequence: CASSLGVGQGARAFF. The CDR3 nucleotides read TGTGCCAGCAGCTTAGGGGTTGGACAGGGGGCGCGAGCTTTCTTT. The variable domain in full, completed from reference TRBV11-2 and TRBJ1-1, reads EAGVAQSPRYKIIEKRQSVAFWCNPISGHATLYWYQQILGQGPKLLIQFQNNGVVDDSQLPKDRFSAERLKGVDSTLKIQPAKLEDSAVYLCASSLGVGQGARAFFGQGTRLTVV.

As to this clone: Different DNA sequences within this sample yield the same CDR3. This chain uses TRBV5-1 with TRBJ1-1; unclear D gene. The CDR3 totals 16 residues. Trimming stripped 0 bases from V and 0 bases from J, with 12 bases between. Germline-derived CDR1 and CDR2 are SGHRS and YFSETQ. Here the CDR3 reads CASSLVGSIMNTEAFF. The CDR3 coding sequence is TGCGCCAGCAGCTTGGTGGGGAGTATCATGAACACTGAAGCTTTCTTT.

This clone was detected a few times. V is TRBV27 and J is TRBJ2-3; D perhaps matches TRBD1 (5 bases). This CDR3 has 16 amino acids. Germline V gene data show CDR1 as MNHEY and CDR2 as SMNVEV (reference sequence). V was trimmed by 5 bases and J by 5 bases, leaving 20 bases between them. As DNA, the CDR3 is TGTGCCAGCAGTCACAGGACCCTGGTTTATAGAGATACGCAGTATTTT. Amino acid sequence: CASSHRTLVYRDTQYF.

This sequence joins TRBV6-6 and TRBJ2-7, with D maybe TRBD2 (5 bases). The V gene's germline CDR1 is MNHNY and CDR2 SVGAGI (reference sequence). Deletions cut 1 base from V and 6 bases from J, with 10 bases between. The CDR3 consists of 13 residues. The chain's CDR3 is CASSYLVRGEQYF. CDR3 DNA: TGTGCCAGCAGTTACTTGGTCCGGGGCGAGCAGTACTTC.

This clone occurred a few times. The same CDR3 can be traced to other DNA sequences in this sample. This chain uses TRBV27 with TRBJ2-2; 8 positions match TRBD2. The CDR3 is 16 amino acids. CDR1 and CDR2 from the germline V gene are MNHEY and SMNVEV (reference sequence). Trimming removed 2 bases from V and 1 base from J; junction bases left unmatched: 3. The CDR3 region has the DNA TGTGCCAGCAGTTTAGGCGGGGGGTTGAACACCGGGGAGCTGTTTTTT. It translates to CASSLGGGLNTGELFF.

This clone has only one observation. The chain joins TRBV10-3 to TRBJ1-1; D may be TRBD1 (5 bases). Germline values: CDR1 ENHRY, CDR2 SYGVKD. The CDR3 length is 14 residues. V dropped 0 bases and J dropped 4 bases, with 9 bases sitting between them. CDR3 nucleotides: TGTGCCATCAGTGAGTCAGGGGATGGCACTGAAGCTTTCTTT. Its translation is CAISESGDGTEAFF.

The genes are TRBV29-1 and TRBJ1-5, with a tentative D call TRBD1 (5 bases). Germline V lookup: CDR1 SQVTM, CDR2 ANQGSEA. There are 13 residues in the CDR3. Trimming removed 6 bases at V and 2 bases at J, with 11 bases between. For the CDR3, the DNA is TGCAGCGTGGGGGGTTGGGGCAATCAGCCCCAGCATTTT. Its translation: CSVGGWGNQPQHF.

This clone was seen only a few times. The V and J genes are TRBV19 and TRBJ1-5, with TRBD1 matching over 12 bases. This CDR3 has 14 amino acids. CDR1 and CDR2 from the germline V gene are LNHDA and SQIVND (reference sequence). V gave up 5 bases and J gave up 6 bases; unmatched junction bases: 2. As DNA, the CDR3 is TGTGCCAGTAGTGGGACAGGGGGCGGTCAGCCCCAGCATTTT. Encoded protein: CASSGTGGGQPQHF.

CDR3 protein: CASRSGTREETQYF. In nucleotides, the CDR3 is TGTGCCAGCAGGTCCGGGACTAGAGAAGAGACCCAGTACTTC. The rearrangement uses TRBV11-3 and TRBJ2-5, with 8 bases identical to TRBD2. CDR1 is SGHNT, CDR2 YENEEA, per germline. Trimming took 6 bases from V and 3 from J; bases not matched to a gene: 6. This CDR3 has 14 amino acids.

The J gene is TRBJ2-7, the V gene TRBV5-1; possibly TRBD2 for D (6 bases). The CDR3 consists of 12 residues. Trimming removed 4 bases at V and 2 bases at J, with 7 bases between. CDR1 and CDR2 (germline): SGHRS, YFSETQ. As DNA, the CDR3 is TGCGCCAGCAGCCCGGGAGCCTACGAGCAGTACTTC. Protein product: CASSPGAYEQYF.

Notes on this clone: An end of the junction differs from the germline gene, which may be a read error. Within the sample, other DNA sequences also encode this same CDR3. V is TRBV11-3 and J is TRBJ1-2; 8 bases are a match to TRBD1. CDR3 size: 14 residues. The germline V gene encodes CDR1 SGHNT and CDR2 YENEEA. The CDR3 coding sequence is TGCGCCAGCAGCCCGACAGGGGTGGTTTATGGCTACACCTTC. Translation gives CASSPTGVVYGYTF. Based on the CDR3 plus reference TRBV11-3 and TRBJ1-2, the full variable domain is EAGVVQSPRYKIIEKKQPVAFWCNPISGHNTLYWYLQNLGQGPELLIRYENEEAVDDSQLPKDRFSAERLKGVDSTLKIQPAELGDSAVYLCASSPTGVVYGYTFGSGTRLTVV.

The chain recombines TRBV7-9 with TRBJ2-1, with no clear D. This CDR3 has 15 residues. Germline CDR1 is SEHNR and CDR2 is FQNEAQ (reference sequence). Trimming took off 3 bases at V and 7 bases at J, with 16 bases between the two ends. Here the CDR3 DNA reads TGTGCCAGCAGCTTTTCCTATCGGGTATTGAATGAGCAGTTCTTC. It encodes CASSFSYRVLNEQFF.

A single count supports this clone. CDR3 amino acids: CASSSRDRGGTSGNTIYF. The CDR3 DNA follows: TGTGCCAGCAGCAGCCGGGACAGGGGAGGGACCTCTGGAAACACCATATATTTT. This chain uses TRBV4-2 with TRBJ1-3; TRBD1 agrees at 10 bases. The junction had 10 bases not matched to a gene; V was cut back by 5 bases and J by 0 bases. The length of the CDR3 is 18 residues. Looked up from germline, CDR1 is LGHNA and CDR2 is YNFKEQ.

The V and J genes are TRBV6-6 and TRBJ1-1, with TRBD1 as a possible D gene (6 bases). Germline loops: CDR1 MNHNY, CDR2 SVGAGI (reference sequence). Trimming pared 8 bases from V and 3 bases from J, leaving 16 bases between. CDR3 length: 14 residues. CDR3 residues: CASVWGGADTEAFF. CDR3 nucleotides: TGTGCCAGCGTCTGGGGGGGCGCAGACACTGAAGCTTTCTTT.